This T cell receptor beta chain appears in the sequencing data of a study of read filtering for tumor transcriptome and immune sequencing. Across the whole study: Mean patient age was roughly 66 years, range roughly 40 to 80; 17 male, roughly 14 female.

Molecular barcoded adaptors covering alpha/delta and beta/gamma chains were used on 400 to 450 ng RNA. Each CDR3 protein gets one entry after TCRdb re-called the reads with MiXCR. This sample has about 24,000 distinct CDR3 sequences, with around a fifth found just once. Every patient had bone marrow sampled while the disease was active. General observations from the study: This fraction held mixed bone marrow immune cells after CD138-negative sorting. About four fifths of IR-seq clonotypes had one read, totaling about 3.5% of reads; RNA-seq: 74.6% and 44.6%.

This clonotype came up many times. The antigen remains undetermined. The CDR3 has 14 residues. Trimming took 6 bases from V and 8 from J; bases not matched to a gene: 11. The germline V gene has CDR1 DFQATT and CDR2 SNEGSKA (reference sequence). The rearrangement uses TRBV20-1 and TRBJ2-1, with 9 bases lining up with TRBD2. The sequenced material came from a population of CD138-negative cells sorted from bone marrow. This receptor was obtained from a donor aged 40 or over with multiple myeloma. The DNA of the CDR3 is TGCAGTGCGCATGGGACTAGCCGGAGGTATGAGCAGTTCTTC. Amino acids: CSAHGTSRRYEQFF.